The 21 T cell receptor beta chains presented below share a single source sample, sequenced in a study of OX40 agonist ivuxolimab in advanced cancers. The table came from immunoSEQ multiplex PCR; TCRdb's copy has only in-frame clones and leaves some out. This table has 53,000 or so clones, around 77% appearing once. This sample comprised CD4+ or CD8+ T cells sorted from blood, obtained in a trial of the OX40 agonist ivuxolimab. Every receptor here comes from an adult with an advanced solid tumor such as melanoma, head and neck, liver or kidney cancer.

V usage is TRBV5-1 and J usage is TRBJ2-6; D not certain. V lost 5 bases and J lost 3, with 12 bases in between. Germline loops: CDR1 SGHRS, CDR2 YFSETQ. This CDR3 has 15 amino acids. CDR3 protein: CASSNQEYGANVLTF. Written as DNA, the CDR3 is TGCGCCAGCAGTAATCAGGAATATGGGGCCAACGTCCTGACTTTC.

As to this clone: A read error may produce the germline difference seen at one junction end. V and J are TRBV7-3 and TRBJ2-7; 7 bases map to TRBD2. CDR3 length equals 14 residues. CDR1 and CDR2 from the germline V gene are SGHTA and FQGTGA. The CDR3 nucleotides are TGTGCGAGCAGCGTCAGCGGGACTGCCTACGAGCAGTACTTC. Protein: CASSVSGTAYEQYF.

The gene calls are TRBV6-1 and TRBJ1-2; unclear D gene. V shed 3 bases and J shed 5 bases, with 13 bases lying between them. There are 14 residues in the CDR3. The germline V gene has CDR1 MNHNS and CDR2 SASEGT. The DNA for the CDR3 is TGTGCCAGCAGTGAGGGCAGACGGGTGTATGGCTACACCTTC. Its translation: CASSEGRRVYGYTF.

This rearrangement joins TRBV5-4 to TRBJ2-3; 10 bases agree with TRBD2. Unmatched junction bases numbered 8, after V lost 1 base and J lost 3 bases. This CDR3 comprises 17 residues. From germline, CDR1 is SGHNT and CDR2 YYREEE (reference sequence). As DNA, the CDR3 is TGTGCCAGCAGCTTGATCCTAGCGGGAGTCGGTACAGATACGCAGTATTTT. Protein product: CASSLILAGVGTDTQYF.

The chain joins TRBV5-1 to TRBJ2-7, with D possibly matching TRBD1 (6 bases). The ends were cut back, 2 bases at V and 3 bases at J, with 15 bases in the middle. CDR3 length: 15 residues. Germline assignment: CDR1 SGHRS and CDR2 YFSETQ. The CDR3 nucleotides are TGCGCCAGCAGCTTTCTTGGGGGCGTTGGCTACGAGCAGTACTTC. Amino acids: CASSFLGGVGYEQYF. Complete variable domain (other parts from reference TRBV5-1 and TRBJ2-7): KAGVTQTPRYLIKTRGQQVTLSCSPISGHRSVSWYQQTPGQGLQFLFEYFSETQRNKGNFPGRFSGRQFSNSRSEMNVSTLELGDSALYLCASSFLGGVGYEQYFGPGTRLTVT.

This clone was recorded a few times. The chain employs TRBV11-1 and TRBJ2-3; D is undetermined. V lost 5 bases and J 5 bases, leaving 11 bases between the germline ends. The CDR3 covers 13 residues. Germline assignment: CDR1 SGHAT and CDR2 FQDESV (reference sequence). CDR3 region: CASSLPGRDTQYF. The CDR3 DNA sequence: TGTGCCAGCAGCCTCCCGGGCCGAGATACGCAGTATTTT.

The CDR3 sequence: CASSLGGNSNQPQHF. CDR3 DNA: TGTGCCAGCAGCTTGGGGGGGAATAGCAATCAGCCCCAGCATTTT. The chain employs TRBV5-5 and TRBJ1-5, with a tentative D call TRBD1 (5 bases). Trimming left V 0 bases short and J 0 bases short, with 7 bases between. CDR1 SGHKS and CDR2 YYEKEE come from the germline V gene (reference sequence). The CDR3 is 15 residues long.

V is TRBV5-1 and J is TRBJ2-7; maybe TRBD1 (7 bases). This CDR3 has 16 amino acids. Deletions cut 3 bases from V and 3 bases from J, with 19 bases between. The germline gives CDR1 SGHRS, CDR2 YFSETQ. The DNA for the CDR3 is TGCGCCAGCAGCTCGCTCCGACAGGGAGGTAGCTACGAGCAGTACTTC. This codes for CASSSLRQGGSYEQYF.

This clone appeared once. The V call is TRBV5-1, the J call TRBJ2-1; D is ambiguous. The germline CDR1 and CDR2 sequences are SGHRS and YFSETQ. V was clipped by 1 base and J by 3 bases, with 17 bases between them. The CDR3 is made up of 17 amino acids. CDR3 sequence: CASSLIPSPQIYNEQFF. In DNA, the CDR3 is TGCGCCAGCAGCTTGATCCCCAGTCCCCAAATCTACAATGAGCAGTTCTTC.

This chain joins TRBV7-6 and TRBJ2-1; D is ambiguous. The CDR3 has 18 residues. Germline CDR1 SGHVS, CDR2 FNYEAQ. V lost 5 bases and J lost 0, with 20 bases in between. The CDR3 protein is CASSLDPPTALSYNEQFF. CDR3 DNA: TGTGCCAGCAGCCTCGACCCTCCCACGGCCCTCTCCTACAATGAGCAGTTCTTC. Full variable domain (remainder filled in from reference TRBV7-6 and TRBJ2-1): GAGVSQSPRYKVTKRGQDVALRCDPISGHVSLYWYRQALGQGPEFLTYFNYEAQQDKSGLPNDRFSAERPEGSISTLTIQRTEQRDSAMYRCASSLDPPTALSYNEQFFGPGTRLTVL.

The V and J genes are TRBV29-1 and TRBJ2-7, with TRBD1 identical over 9 bases. The CDR3 loop spans 11 amino acids. Germline V gene lookup returns CDR1 SQVTM and CDR2 ANQGSEA. V gave up 7 bases and J gave up 3 bases; unmatched junction bases: 1. The CDR3 loop is CSGGQGYEQYF. In DNA, the CDR3 is TGCAGCGGGGGACAGGGCTACGAGCAGTACTTC.

To note about this clone: A read error may produce the germline difference seen at one junction end. As DNA, the CDR3 is TGTGCCAGCAGCTTAAGCAGTGGGGATACCCAGTATTTT. Encoded protein: CASSLSSGDTQYF. J is TRBJ2-3 and V is TRBV7-3; D not resolved. The CDR3 extends over 13 amino acids. Germline loops: CDR1 SGHTA, CDR2 FQGTGA.

The rearrangement uses TRBV6-1 and TRBJ2-7; 14 positions match TRBD2. This CDR3 has 17 amino acids. CDR1 and CDR2 from the germline V gene are MNHNS and SASEGT. V lost 4 bases and J lost 3; bases outside the gene matches: 8. CDR3 residues: CASSGGTSGSYNYEQYF. The CDR3 bases are TGTGCCAGCAGTGGCGGGACTAGCGGGAGTTATAACTACGAGCAGTACTTC.

The rearrangement links TRBV6-5 to TRBJ1-2, with TRBD1 as a possible D gene (5 bases). Germline V gene lookup returns CDR1 MNHEY and CDR2 SVGAGI. The CDR3 consists of 12 residues. Trimming took 7 bases from V and 5 from J, leaving 11 bases between them. The CDR3 loop reads CASTAGRYGYTF. CDR3 bases: TGTGCCAGCACCGCAGGGAGGTATGGCTACACCTTC.

V is TRBV5-1 and J is TRBJ2-1, with 11 bases matching TRBD2. The V gene end was trimmed by 2 bases and the J gene end by 0 bases; junction bases not matched to a gene: 1. The CDR3 has 16 amino acids. CDR1 is SGHRS and CDR2 is YFSETQ in the germline V gene. The CDR3 DNA is TGCGCCAGCAGCTTAACTAGCGGGAGCTCCTACAATGAGCAGTTCTTC. Protein product: CASSLTSGSSYNEQFF. The whole variable domain, filled in from reference TRBV5-1 and TRBJ2-1, reads KAGVTQTPRYLIKTRGQQVTLSCSPISGHRSVSWYQQTPGQGLQFLFEYFSETQRNKGNFPGRFSGRQFSNSRSEMNVSTLELGDSALYLCASSLTSGSSYNEQFFGPGTRLTVL.

This clone was seen a few times. The chain couples TRBV2 to TRBJ2-7, with 10 bases identical to TRBD2. Germline V CDR1 and CDR2: SNHLY, FYNNEI. With V trimmed by 8 bases and J by 4 bases, 14 bases remained unmatched. The CDR3 is 16 residues long. The CDR3 sequence is CASSLRGAGGPYEQYF. CDR3 DNA sequence: TGTGCCAGCTCACTCCGAGGAGCGGGAGGGCCTTACGAGCAGTACTTC.

J is TRBJ2-7 and V is TRBV28; D is uncertain. Germline V gives CDR1 MDHEN, CDR2 SYDVKM. The CDR3 extends over 13 amino acids. V was clipped by 2 bases and J by 2 bases, with 7 bases between them. CDR3 amino acids: CASSLGRPYEQYF. CDR3 DNA sequence: TGTGCCAGCAGTTTAGGACGCCCCTACGAGCAGTACTTC.

This clone was counted between two and nine times. This sequence joins TRBV18 and TRBJ2-1; D remains ambiguous. The CDR3 length is 14 residues. Germline-derived CDR1 and CDR2 are KGHSH and LQKENI. V lost 0 bases to trimming and J lost 8 bases, with 11 bases between them. This chain's CDR3 is CASSPPLVLDEQFF. The CDR3 DNA is TGTGCCAGCTCACCACCCCTCGTCTTAGATGAGCAGTTCTTC.

The chain carries TRBV7-6 and TRBJ2-5; tentatively, D is TRBD2 (6 bases). Germline assignment: CDR1 SGHVS and CDR2 FNYEAQ. The CDR3 runs to 16 residues. V was cut by 5 bases and J by 1 base, with 17 bases left in between. DNA of the CDR3: TGTGCCAGCAGCCTCATGGGGACTGGACTCCAAGAGACCCAGTACTTC. It yields the protein CASSLMGTGLQETQYF.

Sample share makes this clone medium-sized. The chain joins TRBV7-2 to TRBJ2-7, with D possibly matching TRBD2 (5 bases). CDR1 is SGHTA, CDR2 FQGNSA, per germline. The V end lost 4 bases, the J end lost 0 bases, and 13 bases lay between the germline ends. The CDR3 contains 15 residues. The CDR3 loop is CASSSSGGHSYEQYF. The CDR3 nucleotides are TGTGCCAGCAGCTCCTCCGGAGGTCACTCCTACGAGCAGTACTTC.

The chain links TRBV2 to TRBJ1-4, with TRBD1 matching 7 bases. There are 17 residues in the CDR3. The V gene's germline CDR1 is SNHLY and CDR2 FYNNEI. V shed 0 bases, J shed 7 bases, and the junction held 11 bases outside the gene matches. CDR3 protein: CASSEAILTGDLEKLFF. CDR3 sequence (DNA): TGTGCCAGCAGTGAAGCCATTTTAACAGGGGATCTTGAAAAACTGTTTTTT.